Listed below are T cell receptor beta chains from one sample, sequenced in a study of sequential checkpoint blockade in melanoma. Sequencing was performed with immunoSEQ multiplex PCR; in TCRdb, only in-frame clones are kept and a portion is missing. The sample carries under 7,000 clones, about half recorded once. The sequencing used CD8+ T cells sorted from blood (inferred from file names), collected from a patient given nivolumab and ipilimumab in sequence. These receptors were obtained from a human donor with melanoma. Each CDR3 is given with its conserved first and last residue. D genes are given only for firm matches. Part of the rows lack a size; the others show once, few, many or a class for expanded clones.

V gene	J gene	D gene	clone size	CDR3 DNA	CDR3 protein
TRBV14	TRBJ2-6	-	hyperexpanded	TGTGCCAGCCCAACCCAAGCGGAGTACGCTGGGGCCAACGTCCTGACTTTC	CASPTQAEYAGANVLTF
TRBV27	TRBJ2-7	TRBD2	-	TGTGCCAGCAGTTTCCAGACGGGGCGGGGGTACGAGCAGTACTTC	CASSFQTGRGYEQYF
TRBV4-1	TRBJ1-1	TRBD1	-	TGCGCCAGCAGCCGGGGGGGACAGGGGTCCACTGAAGCTTTCTTT	CASSRGGQGSTEAFF
TRBV2	TRBJ1-2	TRBD1	-	TGTGCCAGCATGACAGGGGACGGCTACACCTTC	CASMTGDGYTF
TRBV5-1	TRBJ1-1	-	-	TGCGCCAGCAGCTTGGGTTCAGTCGAAGCTTTCTTT	CASSLGSVEAFF
TRBV27	TRBJ1-1	-	-	TGTGCCAGCAGGGTGGTGCAGGGGCATACTGAAGCCTTCTTT	CASRVVQGHTEAFF
TRBV13	TRBJ2-7	-	-	TGTGCCAGCAGCATTGTTGGGGGGGCGGGGGAGCAGTACTTC	CASSIVGGAGEQYF
TRBV14	TRBJ2-5	TRBD2	once	TGTGCCAGCAGCCAAGAGAAGGGACTAGCGGGGGGAGGGGAGACCCAGTACTTC	CASSQEKGLAGGGETQYF
TRBV29-1	TRBJ2-7	TRBD1	few	TGCAGCGTTGAAGTCCCGGGACAGGGGCCCTACGAGCAGTACTTC	CSVEVPGQGPYEQYF
TRBV7-3	TRBJ1-1	TRBD1	-	TGTGCCAGCAGCTCAGACAGGGGGCGTCGGGCTTTCTTT	CASSSDRGRRAFF
TRBV7-9	TRBJ2-1	TRBD2	-	TGTGCCAGCACCTCTAGCGGGACCTACAATGAGCAGTTCTTC	CASTSSGTYNEQFF
TRBV6-5	TRBJ2-1	-	-	TGTGCCAGCAGTTTGGCCTCGAGGGGGGAGCAGTTCTTC	CASSLASRGEQFF
TRBV13	TRBJ2-7	TRBD2	-	TGTGCCAGCAGCTCAGGACTAGCGGGAGGCCCTTCGGTCTACGAGCAGTACTTC	CASSSGLAGGPSVYEQYF
TRBV18	TRBJ2-3	-	medium-sized	TGTGCCAGCTCACAGGGCTTGAGGGACACAGATACGCAGTATTTT	CASSQGLRDTDTQYF
TRBV6-5	TRBJ2-1	-	-	TGTGCCAGCAGTTACGGGCTATACAATGAGCAGTTCTTC	CASSYGLYNEQFF
TRBV7-8	TRBJ1-6	-	-	TGTGCCAGCTTAGACCGGGGTAATTCACCCCTCCACTTT	CASLDRGNSPLHF
TRBV27	TRBJ1-1	TRBD1	-	TGTGCCAGCGGGGGACAGGGACTCACTGAAGCTTTCTTT	CASGGQGLTEAFF
TRBV9	TRBJ1-3	TRBD1	-	TGTGCCAGCAGCGTGGGACAGGGAAAAGGAAACACCATATATTTT	CASSVGQGKGNTIYF
TRBV7-8	TRBJ1-4	-	few	TGTGCCAGCAGCGCAGGGTTTCTGAATGAAAAACTGTTTTTT	CASSAGFLNEKLFF
TRBV19	TRBJ2-1	-	-	TGTGCCAGTAGTGGGGAGGGGCTTGGGGGGCCCTTTGATGAGCAGTTCTTC	CASSGEGLGGPFDEQFF
TRBV19	TRBJ2-7	TRBD1	-	TGTGCCAGTAGTATAGACCCCGGACAGGGAGGAGTAGACGAGCAGTACTTC	CASSIDPGQGGVDEQYF
TRBV7-6	TRBJ1-1	-	few	TGTGCCAGCAGCTTAGCGTTTGGGTTTACAGGGTTTAACACTGAAGCTTTCTTT	CASSLAFGFTGFNTEAFF
TRBV7-9	TRBJ2-3	TRBD1	-	TGTGCCAGCAGCTCGGGACAGGGGACAGATACGCAGTATTTT	CASSSGQGTDTQYF
TRBV4-1	TRBJ2-3	TRBD2	-	TGCGCCAGCAGCCAAGGGGTCACGACTAGCGGGGGGGCGACAGATACGCAGTATTTT	CASSQGVTTSGGATDTQYF
TRBV11-2	TRBJ2-7	TRBD1	-	TGTGCCAGCAGCCGGACAGGGGGAAGCCTAGTGGAGCAGTACTTC	CASSRTGGSLVEQYF
TRBV6-5	TRBJ2-1	-	few	TGTGCCAGCCGGACTGTTTCCTACAATGAGCAGTTCTTC	CASRTVSYNEQFF
TRBV9	TRBJ2-5	TRBD1	-	TGTGCCAGCAGCCCCGGACAGGGAGTAAGAGAGACCCAGTACTTC	CASSPGQGVRETQYF
TRBV4-2	TRBJ2-7	TRBD2	medium-sized	TGTGCCAGCAGCCAAGAGGGGGGGGAAGGCTACGAGCAGTACTTC	CASSQEGGEGYEQYF
TRBV18	TRBJ1-1	-	-	TGTGCCAGCTCACTGGGGCAGGGGAACACTGAAGCTTTCTTT	CASSLGQGNTEAFF
TRBV6-1	TRBJ1-4	TRBD1	-	TGTGCCAGCAGTGAAACAGGGGGTGGTTCGTATGAAAAACTGTTTTTT	CASSETGGGSYEKLFF
TRBV9	TRBJ2-7	TRBD2	few	TGTGCCAGCAGCGGGGGACTACCTAGCTCCTACGAGCAGTACTTC	CASSGGLPSSYEQYF